The TCR beta chain described here comes from a study of cytomegalovirus exposure and HLA in healthy donors. Findings and limits, study-wide: While the bulk of TCR sequences proved rare, some public TCRs turned up in many donors. Being productive about 90% or about 30% of the time was typical of most TCR beta V segments in an earlier analysis. Later on, an analysis showed TCR association rates differing by HLA locus, with DRB1 the most and HLA-C the fewest. The authors reported that TCR beta sequences could predict HLA-A and HLA-B alleles. These predictions were accurate for most subjects in the first cohort.

With 60 Vbeta and 13 Jbeta primers, the PCR was carried out. Assay used: immunoSEQ multiplex PCR; TCRdb lists only in-frame clones, some missing. The table has more than 95,000 clones, around four fifths seen once. CDR3 length: 16 amino acids. Looked up from germline, CDR1 is SEHNR and CDR2 is FQNEAQ (reference sequence). J was trimmed by 3 bases and V by 5 bases; bases with no gene match: 11. This clone was observed a few times. The antigen is undetermined. With a far larger clone one base away, a read error is the likely cause. This CDR3 is also generated by other DNA sequences in the sample. Sequencing input: PBMCs. The TCR originated in a man between 18 and 35 years old in good health and CMV-seropositive. This chain joins TRBV7-9 and TRBJ2-3; 7 nucleotides agree with TRBD2. The CDR3 nucleotides are TGTGCCAGCAGCAGCTTAATCTGGGGGGGAACAGATACGCAGTATTTT. It specifies CASSSLIWGGTDTQYF.